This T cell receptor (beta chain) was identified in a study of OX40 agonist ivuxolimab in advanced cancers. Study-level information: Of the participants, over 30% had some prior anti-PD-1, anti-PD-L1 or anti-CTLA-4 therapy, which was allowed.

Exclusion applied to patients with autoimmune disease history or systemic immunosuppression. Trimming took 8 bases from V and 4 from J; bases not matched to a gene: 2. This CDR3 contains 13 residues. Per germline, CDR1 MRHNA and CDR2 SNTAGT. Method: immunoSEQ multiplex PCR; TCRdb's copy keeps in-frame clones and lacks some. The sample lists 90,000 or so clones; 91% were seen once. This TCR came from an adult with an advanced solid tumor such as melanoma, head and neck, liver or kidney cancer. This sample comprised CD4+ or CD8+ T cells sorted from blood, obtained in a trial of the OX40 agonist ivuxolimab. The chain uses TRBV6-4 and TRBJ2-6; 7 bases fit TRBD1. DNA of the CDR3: TGTGCCAGCGGACAGGACGGGGCCAACGTCCTGACTTTC. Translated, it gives CASGQDGANVLTF.